The subject of this entry is one T cell receptor (beta chain). Antigen specificity is unknown. This record belongs to a study of T cells expressing NK-cell markers. TCRdb processed the 5' RACE reads again and assigns one entry to each CDR3 protein, with no DNA. Seen in this sample are 450,000 to 600,000 distinct CDR3 sequences; the ten most common clones hold less than 4.5%. Overall study findings and caveats: More than 5 donors had dominant NKG2C+ clonotypes that comprised about 1.0-8% of their CD8+ T cells.

This CDR3 is 13 amino acids long. Per germline, CDR1 SGHDT and CDR2 YYEEEE. Sequencing was done on a sample of blood T cells: a sorted CD56 or NKG2C T cell subset, CD4+ or CD8+ T cells, or bulk PBMC T cells (not recorded which). This TCR was recovered from a man between 18 and 35 years old in good health. The gene calls are TRBV5-6 and TRBJ2-7; TCRdb proposes TRBD2, but this gene call is untestable without DNA. This CDR3 reads CASSSWRVYEQYF.